This T cell receptor (beta chain) was retrieved from a study of Graves' ophthalmopathy and Graves' hyperthyroidism. General study points: Among thyroid clonotypes expanded above 0.001 frequency, most also appeared in blood.

V gave up 8 bases and J gave up 5 bases, with 18 bases separating them. CDR3 length equals 14 residues. The germline V gene encodes CDR1 MNHNY and CDR2 SVGAGI (reference sequence). Other autoimmune diseases, uncontrolled infections, pregnancy or lactation ruled patients out of participation. The diagnostic workup employed clinical symptoms, serum thyroxine, TRAb, thyroid ultrasound and orbital computed tomography. Amplification of TCR beta CDR3 regions used RNA transcripts. HTBI-primed first-round RT-PCR preceded second-round multiplex PCR. TCRdb reprocessed the multiplex PCR reads via MiXCR and lists one record per CDR3 protein. The data hold roughly 300,000 distinct CDR3 sequences, with around a sixth observed a single time. This clonotype occurred many times. The target antigen is unknown.

This chain connects TRBV6-6 to TRBJ1-1; a possible D gene is TRBD1 (5 bases). What was sequenced was peripheral blood. This sequence was found in an adult man with Graves' ophthalmopathy. CDR3 loop: CASLWGGVGTEAFF. The CDR3 DNA follows: TGTGCCAGCCTGTGGGGGGGAGTAGGGACTGAAGCTTTCTTT.